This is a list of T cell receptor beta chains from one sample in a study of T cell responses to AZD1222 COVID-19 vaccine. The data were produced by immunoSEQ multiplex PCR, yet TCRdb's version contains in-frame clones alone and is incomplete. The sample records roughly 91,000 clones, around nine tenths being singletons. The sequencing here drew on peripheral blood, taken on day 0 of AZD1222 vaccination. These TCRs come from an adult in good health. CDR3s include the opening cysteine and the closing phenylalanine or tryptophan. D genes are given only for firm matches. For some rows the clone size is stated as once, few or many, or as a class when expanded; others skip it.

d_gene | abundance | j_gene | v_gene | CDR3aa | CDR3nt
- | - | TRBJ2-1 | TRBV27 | CASSRPGPYNEQFF | TGTGCCAGCAGTCGACCCGGACCCTACAATGAGCAGTTCTTC
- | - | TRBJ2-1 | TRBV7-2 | CASSLALRGNEQFF | TGTGCCAGCAGCTTAGCGCTGAGGGGCAATGAGCAGTTCTTC
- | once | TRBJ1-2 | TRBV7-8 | CASSLQGELTYGYTF | TGTGCCAGCAGCTTACAGGGCGAATTAACCTATGGCTACACCTTC
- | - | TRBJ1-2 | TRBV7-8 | CASSPTGKEDGYTF | TGTGCCAGCAGCCCGACAGGAAAGGAGGATGGCTACACCTTC
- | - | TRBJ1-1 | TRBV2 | CASSAYVPMNTEAFF | TGTGCCAGCAGCGCCTATGTACCCATGAACACTGAAGCTTTCTTT
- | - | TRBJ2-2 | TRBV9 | CASSVEKHGGTGELFF | TGTGCCAGCAGCGTAGAGAAACATGGGGGCACCGGGGAGCTGTTTTTT
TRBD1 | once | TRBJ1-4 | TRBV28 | CASSSLRQGGARANEKLFF | TGTGCCAGCAGTTCCTTAAGACAGGGGGGAGCAAGGGCTAATGAAAAACTGTTTTTT
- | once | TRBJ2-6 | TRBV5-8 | CASSLVVSSSGANVLTF | TGTGCCAGCAGCTTGGTTGTTAGTAGTTCTGGGGCCAACGTCCTGACTTTC
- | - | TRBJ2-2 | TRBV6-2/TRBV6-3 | CASSLGFTGELFF | TGTGCCAGCAGTTTAGGGTTTACCGGGGAGCTGTTTTTT
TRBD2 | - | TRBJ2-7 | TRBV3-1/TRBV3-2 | CASSQDPAGGLSYEQYF | TGTGCCAGCAGCCAAGATCCAGCGGGAGGGCTCTCCTACGAGCAGTACTTC
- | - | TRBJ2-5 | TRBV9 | CASSPRGEAETQYF | TGTGCCAGCAGCCCCAGGGGGGAGGCGGAGACCCAGTACTTC
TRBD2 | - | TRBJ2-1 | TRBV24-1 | CATSDSASGRASYNEQFF | TGTGCCACCAGTGATTCGGCTAGCGGGAGGGCGAGTTACAATGAGCAGTTCTTC
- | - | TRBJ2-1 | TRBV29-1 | CSARSQSGHRYNEQFF | TGCAGCGCAAGGTCCCAATCGGGACATCGCTACAATGAGCAGTTCTTC
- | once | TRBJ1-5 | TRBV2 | CASSVRNSNQPQHF | TGTGCCAGCAGTGTGAGAAATAGCAATCAGCCCCAGCATTTT
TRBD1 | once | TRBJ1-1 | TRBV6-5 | CASRTGDMNTEAFF | TGTGCCAGCAGGACAGGGGATATGAACACTGAAGCTTTCTTT
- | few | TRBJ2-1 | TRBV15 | CATSRDYSIIQFF | TGTGCCACCAGCAGAGATTATTCGATTATCCAGTTCTTC
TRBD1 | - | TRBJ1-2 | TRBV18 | CASSPPTGHGYTF | TGTGCCAGCTCACCACCGACAGGGCATGGCTACACCTTC
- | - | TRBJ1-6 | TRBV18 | CASSPWGSPSPLHF | TGTGCCAGCTCCCCTTGGGGGTCACCCTCACCCCTCCACTTT
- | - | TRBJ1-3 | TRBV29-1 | CSVERGNTIYF | TGCAGCGTTGAACGCGGCAACACCATATATTTT
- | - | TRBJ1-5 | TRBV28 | CASGHRAQPQHF | TGTGCCAGCGGACACAGGGCTCAGCCCCAGCATTTT
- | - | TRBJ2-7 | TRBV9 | CASSVSRVPYEQYF | TGTGCCAGCAGCGTAAGTAGGGTACCCTACGAGCAGTACTTC
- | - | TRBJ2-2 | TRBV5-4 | CASSLAGERELFF | TGTGCCAGCAGCTTGGCCGGGGAGAGGGAGCTGTTTTTT
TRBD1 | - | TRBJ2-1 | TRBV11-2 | CASSLLGQGYNEQFF | TGTGCCAGCAGCTTGCTCGGACAGGGTTACAATGAGCAGTTCTTC
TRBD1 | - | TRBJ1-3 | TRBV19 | CASSARDRGNTIYF | TGTGCCAGTAGTGCCCGGGACAGGGGAAACACCATATATTTT
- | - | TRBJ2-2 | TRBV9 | CASSVISAGTGELFF | TGTGCCAGCAGCGTAATAAGCGCCGGCACCGGGGAGCTGTTTTTT
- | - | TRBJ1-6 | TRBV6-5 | CASSYPAQDSPLHF | TGTGCCAGCAGTTACCCCGCTCAGGATTCACCCCTCCACTTT
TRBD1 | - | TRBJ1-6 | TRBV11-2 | CASSSQQGNNSPLHF | TGTGCCAGCAGCTCCCAACAGGGGAATAATTCACCCCTCCACTTT
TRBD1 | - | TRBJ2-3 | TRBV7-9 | CASSSGQGLDTQYF | TGTGCCAGCAGCTCGGGACAGGGCCTCGATACGCAGTATTTT
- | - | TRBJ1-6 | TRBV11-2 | CASRGTADNSPLHF | TGTGCCAGCAGAGGGACCGCCGATAATTCACCCCTCCACTTT
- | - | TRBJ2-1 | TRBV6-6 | CASSFDRSSYNEQFF | TGTGCCAGCAGTTTTGACAGGAGCTCCTACAATGAGCAGTTCTTC
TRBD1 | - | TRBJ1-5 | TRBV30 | CAWDRDRNQPQHF | TGTGCCTGGGACAGGGACCGCAATCAGCCCCAGCATTTT
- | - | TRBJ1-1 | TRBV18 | CASSPPNLGAEAFF | TGTGCCAGCTCACCACCGAATCTGGGGGCTGAAGCTTTCTTT
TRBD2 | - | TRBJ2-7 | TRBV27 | CASPPRQRESYEQYF | TGTGCCAGTCCCCCCCGTCAGCGGGAGTCGTACGAGCAGTACTTC
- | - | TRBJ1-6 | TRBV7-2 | CASRTGAPNSPLHF | TGTGCCAGCAGGACAGGAGCCCCTAATTCACCCCTCCACTTT
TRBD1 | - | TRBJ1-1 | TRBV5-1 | CASRQTGVNTEAFF | TGCGCCAGCAGACAGACAGGGGTGAACACTGAAGCTTTCTTT
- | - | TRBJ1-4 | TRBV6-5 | CASSSPGRNFGELFF | TGTGCCAGCAGTTCCCCCGGGCGGAACTTTGGGGAACTGTTTTTT
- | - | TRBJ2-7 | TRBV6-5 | CASSYRDPGQGYEQYF | TGTGCCAGCAGTTACCGAGACCCGGGACAAGGATACGAGCAGTACTTC
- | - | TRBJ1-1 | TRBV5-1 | CASSQFREVNTEAFF | TGCGCCAGCAGCCAATTCAGGGAGGTGAACACTGAAGCTTTCTTT
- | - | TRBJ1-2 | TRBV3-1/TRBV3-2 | CASSQGLTGYGYTF | TGTGCCAGCAGCCAAGGATTGACTGGCTATGGCTACACCTTC
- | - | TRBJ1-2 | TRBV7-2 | CASSLVRSYGYTF | TGTGCCAGCAGCTTAGTCAGAAGTTATGGCTACACCTTC
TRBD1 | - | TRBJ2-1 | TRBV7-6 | CASSRDRRDNEQFF | TGTGCCAGCAGCCGGGACAGGCGAGACAATGAGCAGTTCTTC
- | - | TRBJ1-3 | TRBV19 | CASRLAGTGNTIYF | TGTGCCAGTAGGCTCGCAGGGACTGGAAACACCATATATTTT
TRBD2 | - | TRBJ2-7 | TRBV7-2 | CASSSKLTSGNSEQYF | TGTGCCAGCAGCTCGAAGTTGACTAGCGGGAATAGCGAGCAGTACTTC
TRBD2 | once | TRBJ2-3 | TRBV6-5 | CASRHTSGSSDTQYF | TGTGCCAGCAGGCACACTAGCGGGAGTTCCGATACGCAGTATTTT
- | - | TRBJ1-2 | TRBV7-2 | CASSLVRAYGYTF | TGTGCCAGCAGCTTAGTCAGGGCCTATGGCTACACCTTC
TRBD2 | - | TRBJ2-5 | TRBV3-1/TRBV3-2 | CASRRTSGGGGETQYF | TGTGCCAGCAGAAGGACTAGCGGGGGGGGAGGAGAGACCCAGTACTTC
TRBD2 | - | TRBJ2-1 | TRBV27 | CATRGTSGNNEQFF | TGTGCCACCAGGGGGACTAGCGGGAACAATGAGCAGTTCTTC
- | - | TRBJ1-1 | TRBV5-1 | CASSLGGADTEAFF | TGCGCCAGCAGCTTGGGCGGGGCGGACACTGAAGCTTTCTTT
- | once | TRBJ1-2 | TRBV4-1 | CASSQGGQGFYGYTF | TGCGCCAGCAGCCAAGGGGGACAAGGCTTCTATGGCTACACCTTC
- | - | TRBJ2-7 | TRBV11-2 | CASSFGQAYEQYF | TGTGCCAGCAGCTTCGGGCAAGCCTACGAGCAGTACTTC
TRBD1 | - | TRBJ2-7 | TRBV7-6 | CASSPSPGQGSHEQYF | TGTGCCAGCAGCCCCTCCCCGGGACAGGGATCCCACGAGCAGTACTTC
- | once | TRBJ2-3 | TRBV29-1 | CSVSAGGFGTDTQYF | TGCAGCGTGTCTGCAGGGGGGTTCGGCACAGATACGCAGTATTTT
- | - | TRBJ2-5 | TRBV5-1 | CASSLVVLAAQETQYF | TGCGCCAGCAGCTTGGTGGTGCTAGCAGCTCAAGAGACCCAGTACTTC
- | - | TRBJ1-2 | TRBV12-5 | CASGRKGSNYGYTF | TGTGCTAGTGGTAGAAAGGGCTCCAACTATGGCTACACCTTC
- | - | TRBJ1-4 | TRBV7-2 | CASSLNIATNEKLFF | TGTGCCAGCAGCTTAAACATTGCAACTAATGAAAAACTGTTTTTT
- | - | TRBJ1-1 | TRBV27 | CATRLDSLNTEAFF | TGTGCCACCCGACTCGACAGCCTTAACACTGAAGCTTTCTTT
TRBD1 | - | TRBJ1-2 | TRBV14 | CASSQLGQGAHGYTF | TGTGCCAGCAGCCAACTGGGACAGGGGGCTCATGGCTACACCTTC
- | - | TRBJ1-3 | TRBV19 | CASTLDSGNTIYF | TGTGCCAGTACCCTGGACTCTGGAAACACCATATATTTT
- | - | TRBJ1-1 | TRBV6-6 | CASREGLRNTEAFF | TGTGCCAGCAGAGAAGGTCTGCGGAACACTGAAGCTTTCTTT
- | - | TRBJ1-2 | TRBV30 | CAWSKQLTNYGYTF | TGTGCCTGGTCCAAACAGCTAACTAACTATGGCTACACCTTC